This T cell receptor beta chain was found in a study of cytomegalovirus exposure and HLA in healthy donors. Across the study: The roughly 670 first-cohort repertoires and the 95 to 150 validation repertoires shared the same platform, a later analysis reported.

Some clones are missing from TCRdb's copy, which holds only in-frame ones; the method was immunoSEQ multiplex PCR. The table includes 90,000 to 150,000 clones, around 89% detected once. The donors formed part of the approximately 120-subject validation cohort, distinct from the approximately 670-subject first cohort. Concerning this clone: Its antigen is as yet unknown.

The CDR3 is 14 amino acids. V shed 5 bases and J 6 bases; nucleotides not matched to a gene: 7. Germline lookup yields CDR1 MNHEY and CDR2 SVGAGI. Study conclusions and caveats: Usually a TCR sequence was rare, but some public TCRs were found in many donors. TCR clusters originating in the first cohort tended to co-occur in the 120 validation repertoires, according to a later analysis.

The chain joins TRBV6-5 to TRBJ1-5, with 7 bases identical to TRBD1. The sequenced sample consisted of PBMCs. This clonotype was sampled from a woman aged 18-35 years in good health and CMV-seropositive. The CDR3 loop is CASSNSRGPQPQHF. CDR3 bases: TGTGCCAGCAGTAATTCAAGGGGGCCTCAGCCCCAGCATTTT.